This TCR beta chain was profiled in a study of T-cell reconstitution after alpha-beta-depleted transplantation in children. The sample holds a few counts of this clonotype. Using unique molecular identifiers, the investigators prepared the TCRbeta library. TCRdb itself ran the PCR reads through MiXCR, one entry per CDR3 protein. This table has hundreds of thousands of distinct CDR3 sequences, over 25% appearing once. The V gene lost 6 bases and the J gene lost 0 bases, with 11 bases spanning the gap. This CDR3 region has 15 residues. V and J are TRBV12-3 or TRBV12-4 and TRBJ1-4; D uncertain. This clonotype was obtained from a human donor who donated a stem cell graft to a child with aplastic anemia. The sequenced sample was PBMCs from the stem cell graft donor, obtained from the stem cell graft. CDR3 in DNA: TGTGCCAGCAGCCCCTCGGGCGCAACTAATGAAAAACTGTTTTTT. Translation gives CASSPSGATNEKLFF.